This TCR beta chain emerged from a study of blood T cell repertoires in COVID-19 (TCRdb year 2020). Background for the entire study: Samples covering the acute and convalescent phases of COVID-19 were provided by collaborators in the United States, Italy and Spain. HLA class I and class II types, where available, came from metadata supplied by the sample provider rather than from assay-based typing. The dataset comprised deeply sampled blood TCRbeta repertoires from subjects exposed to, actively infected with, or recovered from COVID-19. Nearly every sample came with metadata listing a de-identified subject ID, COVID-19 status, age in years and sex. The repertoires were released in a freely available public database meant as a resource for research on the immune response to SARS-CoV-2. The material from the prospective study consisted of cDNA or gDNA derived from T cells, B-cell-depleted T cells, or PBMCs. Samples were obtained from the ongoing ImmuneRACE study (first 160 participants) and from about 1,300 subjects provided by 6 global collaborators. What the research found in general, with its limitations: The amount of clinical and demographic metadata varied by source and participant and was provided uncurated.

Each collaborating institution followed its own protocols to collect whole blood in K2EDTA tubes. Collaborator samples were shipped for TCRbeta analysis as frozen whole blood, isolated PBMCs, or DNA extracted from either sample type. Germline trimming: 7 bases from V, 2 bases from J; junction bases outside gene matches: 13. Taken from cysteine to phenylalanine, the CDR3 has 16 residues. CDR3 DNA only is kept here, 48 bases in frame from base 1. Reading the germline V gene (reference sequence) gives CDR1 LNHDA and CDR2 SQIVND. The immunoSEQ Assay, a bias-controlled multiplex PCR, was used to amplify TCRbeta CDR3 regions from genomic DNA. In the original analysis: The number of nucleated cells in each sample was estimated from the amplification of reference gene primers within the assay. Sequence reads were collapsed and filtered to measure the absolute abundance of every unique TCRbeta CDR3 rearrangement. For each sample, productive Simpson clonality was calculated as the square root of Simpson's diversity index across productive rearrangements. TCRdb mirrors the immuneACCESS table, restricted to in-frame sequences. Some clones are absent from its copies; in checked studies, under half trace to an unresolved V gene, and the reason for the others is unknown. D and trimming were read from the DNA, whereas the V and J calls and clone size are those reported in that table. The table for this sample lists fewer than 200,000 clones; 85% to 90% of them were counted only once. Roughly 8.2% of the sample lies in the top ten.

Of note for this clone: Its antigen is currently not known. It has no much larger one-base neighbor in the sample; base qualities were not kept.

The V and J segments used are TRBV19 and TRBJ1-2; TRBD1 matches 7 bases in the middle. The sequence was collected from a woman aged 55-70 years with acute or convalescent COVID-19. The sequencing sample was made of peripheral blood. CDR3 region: CASTMRARGQNYGYTF. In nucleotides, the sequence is TGTGCCAGTACCATGAGGGCTAGGGGGCAGAACTATGGCTACACCTTC.